This entry lists 27 T cell receptor beta chains sequenced from one sample in a study of spatial heterogeneity in lung cancer. Study outcomes and limitations: Tumoral mutation counts were tracked by counts of expanded intratumoral alpha and beta TCRs.

Documented time point: sample taken at primary tumor resection. TCRdb analysed the 5' RACE reads with MiXCR anew, one entry per CDR3 protein. In the table there are around 4,000 distinct CDR3 sequences, around 9.4% of which are singletons. Their target antigens are unknown. Specimen: lung tumor tissue, collected at surgery. These receptors were obtained from a male donor with early-stage non-small cell lung cancer.

This clonotype was counted ten times or more. Because the library targeted alpha chains, this beta chain is an off-target read whose size means little. The chain is built from TRBV4-1 and TRBJ2-1; 7 positions agree with TRBD2. Germline loops: CDR1 MGHRA, CDR2 YSYEKL. The CDR3 runs to 13 residues. V lost 1 base and J lost 9; bases outside the gene matches: 3. This CDR3 is CASSQVPGGEQFF. Here the CDR3 DNA reads TGCGCCAGCAGCCAAGTACCGGGGGGTGAGCAGTTCTTC.

In its sample, this clonotype ranks as medium-sized. With the library built for alpha chains, this beta chain is off target and its frequency is not meaningful. The chain joins TRBV10-2 to TRBJ2-3, with 7 bases identical to TRBD1. This CDR3 spans 12 amino acids. With V trimmed by 6 bases and J by 7 bases, 4 bases remained unmatched. The germline gives CDR1 WSHSY, CDR2 SAAADI. CDR3 sequence: CASRTGAHTQYF. CDR3 DNA: TGCGCCAGCAGAACAGGGGCTCATACGCAGTATTTT.

This clonotype was seen repeatedly, ten times or more. Since the library was made to target alpha chains, this beta chain is a stray read and its abundance is not meaningful. The V gene is TRBV7-3, the J gene TRBJ2-1; 8 nucleotides line up with TRBD2. Germline values: CDR1 SGHTA, CDR2 FQGTGA. With 3 bases clipped from V and 6 bases from J, the junction kept 7 bases outside the gene matches. The CDR3 has 15 amino acids. The CDR3 bases are TGTGCCAGCAGCTTTTCCCCGGGAGGGATCAATGAGCAGTTCTTC. This encodes CASSFSPGGINEQFF.

This clonotype has a count of ten or more. Since it is a stray read in a library aimed at alpha chains, this beta chain has a size that is not meaningful. This chain joins TRBV18 and TRBJ2-3; unclear D gene. V was pared by 2 bases and J by 3 bases, with 9 bases between. The CDR3 extends over 14 amino acids. Germline CDR1 and CDR2: KGHSH and LQKENI. The CDR3 DNA reads as TGTGCCAGCTCACCAGTCAGATCGACAGATACGCAGTATTTT. This translates into CASSPVRSTDTQYF.

Comment on this clonotype: Little can be read into the size of this beta chain, an off-target read in a library designed for alpha chains. J is TRBJ1-4 and V is TRBV28; D gene ambiguous. V lost 6 bases, J lost 10 bases, and 15 bases lay in between. The CDR3 covers 13 residues. The V gene's germline CDR1 is MDHEN and CDR2 SYDVKM. Here the CDR3 reads CASRPGPDGKLFF. DNA for the CDR3: TGTGCCAGCAGGCCCGGGCCCGATGGAAAACTGTTTTTT.

The sample holds a few counts of this clonotype. A library prepared for alpha chains yielded this beta chain as an off-target read; its size is of little meaning. This sequence joins TRBV6-6 and TRBJ1-3; the D is unclear. The CDR3 loop spans 17 amino acids. Germline V gene lookup returns CDR1 MNHNY and CDR2 SVGAGI (reference sequence). Trimming pared 2 bases from V and 2 bases from J, leaving 16 bases between. CDR3 DNA: TGTGCCAGCAGTTACCCCGGGAGCCGGCGGGCTGGAAACACCATATATTTT. Translated: CASSYPGSRRAGNTIYF.

This clonotype was counted at least ten times. This beta chain is a stray read from a library made for alpha chains; its abundance is not meaningful. The chain uses TRBV11-2 and TRBJ2-1, with D perhaps being TRBD1 or TRBD2 (5 bases each). The CDR3 consists of 15 residues. Per the germline V gene, CDR1 is SGHAT and CDR2 is FQNNGV. With 5 bases removed from V and 2 bases from J, the gap between germline ends came to 13 bases. As DNA, the CDR3 is TGTGCCAGCAGCCCTATGGGGGTCACCTACAATGAGCAGTTCTTC. Translated, it gives CASSPMGVTYNEQFF.

Worth noting for this clonotype: This beta chain is an unintended read in a library built for alpha chains; its size means little. The chain combines TRBV28 with TRBJ2-5; D might be TRBD2 (6 bases). The CDR3 spans 15 residues. With 2 bases removed from V and 3 bases from J, the gap between germline ends came to 13 bases. The germline V gene encodes CDR1 MDHEN and CDR2 SYDVKM. The CDR3 reads CASSLGGLAKETQYF. The DNA of the CDR3 is TGTGCCAGCAGTTTAGGGGGACTCGCGAAAGAGACCCAGTACTTC.

This clonotype was counted at least ten times. This beta chain was picked up by a library intended for alpha chains and is off target, so its count carries little meaning. CDR3: CASSQEGTETYEQYF. As DNA, the CDR3 is TGTGCCAGCAGCCAAGAAGGCACCGAGACCTACGAGCAGTACTTC. The chain employs TRBV4-2 and TRBJ2-7, with D unclear. CDR3 length: 15 residues. CDR1 and CDR2 from the germline V gene are LGHNA and YNFKEQ. V dropped 0 bases and J dropped 2 bases, with 11 bases sitting between them.

Sample share makes this clonotype medium-sized. The library was prepared for alpha chains; this beta chain is a stray read, so its frequency means little. The J gene is TRBJ2-7, the V gene TRBV7-2; no clear D gene. V was pared by 1 base and J by 0 bases, with 4 bases between. Germline V gene lookup returns CDR1 SGHTA and CDR2 FQGNSA. The CDR3 spans 13 residues. CDR3 coding DNA: TGTGCCAGCAGCTTAGGGGTCTCCTACGAGCAGTACTTC. Its protein is CASSLGVSYEQYF.

This clonotype is medium-sized in the sample. Being off target in a library aimed at alpha chains, this beta chain has a size of little meaning. The CDR3 bases are TGTGCCATCAGTGCAGGGTACGATCAGCCCCAGCATTTT. Its translation: CAISAGYDQPQHF. The chain employs TRBV10-3 and TRBJ1-5, with D possibly matching TRBD1 (5 bases). Germline CDR1 ENHRY, CDR2 SYGVKD. The CDR3 extends over 13 amino acids. Trimming pared 4 bases from V and 5 bases from J, leaving 9 bases between.

This clonotype was detected many times. Since the library was made to target alpha chains, this beta chain is a stray read and its abundance is not meaningful. The gene calls are TRBV12-5 and TRBJ1-1; D gene unclear. Germline values: CDR1 LGHNT, CDR2 FRNRAP. The CDR3 contains 11 residues. V was trimmed by 5 bases and J by 1 base, leaving 2 bases between them. In nucleotides, the CDR3 is TGTGCTAGTGGTGAGAACACTGAAGCTTTCTTT. Protein product: CASGENTEAFF.

This clonotype was detected a few times. In a library made to pick up alpha chains, this beta chain is a stray read with a size that means little. CDR3 in amino acids: CSASLDRSGEQYF. The CDR3 DNA follows: TGCAGTGCTAGTTTGGACCGGTCGGGGGAGCAGTACTTC. The gene calls are TRBV20-1 and TRBJ2-7, with D perhaps matching TRBD2 (5 bases). V was shortened by 3 bases and J by 7 bases, with 16 bases between the two germline ends. CDR1 and CDR2 (germline): DFQATT, SNEGSKA (reference sequence). The CDR3 runs 13 residues.

The sample holds many counts of this clonotype. This beta chain came through as a stray read in a library set up for alpha chains, and its size says little. The chain is built from TRBV7-9 and TRBJ2-1, with D possibly TRBD2 on 5 matching bases. Germline V CDR1 and CDR2: SEHNR, FQNEAQ (reference sequence). The CDR3 spans 15 residues. Trimming removed 2 bases at V and 0 bases at J, with 8 bases between. The CDR3 is CASSLRGSSYNEQFF. The DNA of the CDR3 is TGTGCCAGCAGCTTAAGAGGGAGCTCCTACAATGAGCAGTTCTTC. The complete variable domain, with remaining parts taken from reference TRBV7-9 and TRBJ2-1, reads DTGVSQNPRHKITKRGQNVTFRCDPISEHNRLYWYRQTLGQGPEFLTYFQNEAQLEKSRLLSDRFSAERPKGSFSTLEIQRTEQGDSAMYLCASSLRGSSYNEQFFGPGTRLTVL.

The sample holds many counts of this clonotype. The library was designed around alpha chains, so this beta chain is a stray read whose abundance carries little weight. The V call is TRBV7-8, the J call TRBJ2-2; TRBD1 might be the D (5 bases). CDR1 and CDR2 from the germline V gene are SGHVS and FQNEAQ. Trimming took 4 bases from V and 14 from J, leaving 11 bases between them. The CDR3 covers 11 residues. CDR3 sequence: CASSYLGALFF. CDR3 DNA: TGTGCCAGCAGCTACCTTGGGGCCCTGTTTTTT.

This clonotype is judged medium-sized. This beta chain appears as a stray read in a library generated for alpha chains; its size is not informative. This chain uses TRBV7-2 with TRBJ2-3; D may be TRBD1 (6 bases). CDR1 SGHTA and CDR2 FQGNSA come from the germline V gene. This CDR3 is built from 15 residues. V dropped 4 bases and J dropped 2 bases, with 13 bases sitting between them. Written as DNA, the CDR3 is TGTGCCAGCAGCTCACGGGACACCCACACAGATACGCAGTATTTT. Protein product: CASSSRDTHTDTQYF. Full variable domain (outside the CDR3, taken from reference TRBV7-2 and TRBJ2-3): GAGVSQSPSNKVTEKGKDVELRCDPISGHTALYWYRQSLGQGLEFLIYFQGNSAPDKSGLPSDRFSAERTGGSVSTLTIQRTQQEDSAVYLCASSSRDTHTDTQYFGPGTRLTVL.

Many counts were recorded for this clonotype. Since it is a stray read in a library aimed at alpha chains, this beta chain has a size that is not meaningful. CDR3 nucleotide sequence: TGTGCCAGCAGTCGACTAGCGGGAGAGCTAGATACGCAGTATTTT. Translated, it gives CASSRLAGELDTQYF. The chain carries TRBV28 and TRBJ2-3; 12 positions match TRBD2. This CDR3 has 15 amino acids. Trimming took 5 bases from V and 5 from J; bases not matched to a gene: 5. CDR1 is MDHEN, CDR2 SYDVKM, per germline.

Relative to its sample, this clonotype is medium-sized. The limits of the CDR3 on the DNA are not certain, so only TCRdb's listed CDR3 is given. This beta chain is a stray read from a library made for alpha chains; its abundance is not meaningful. V usage is TRBV12-3 or TRBV12-4 and J usage is TRBJ2-7; the table's D call, TRBD1, was not checked against the DNA. The CDR3 numbers 12 amino acids, ends counted. CDR3 residues: CASSFLAGEQYF.

This clonotype rates as medium-sized. The library was built for alpha chains, so this beta chain is an off-target read and its size means little. The genes are TRBV6-2 or TRBV6-3 and TRBJ2-5; 8 positions agree with TRBD1. CDR1 MNHEY and CDR2 SVGEGT come from the germline V gene. The CDR3 has 15 amino acids. Germline trimming cut 2 bases from V and 3 bases from J; bases unmatched to any gene: 5. CDR3 loop: CASSYPRTGKETQYF. The CDR3 DNA reads as TGTGCCAGCAGTTACCCAAGGACAGGGAAAGAGACCCAGTACTTC.

This clonotype qualifies as medium-sized (0.01 to 0.1%). This beta chain came through as a stray read in a library set up for alpha chains, and its size says little. The chain links TRBV4-2 to TRBJ2-1; 12 bases match TRBD2. The CDR3 covers 17 residues. Germline V lookup: CDR1 LGHNA, CDR2 YNFKEQ. V was clipped by 3 bases and J by 8 bases; unmatched bases: 11. Here the CDR3 DNA reads TGTGCCAGCAGCCATGTTACGACTAGCGGGAGTAGTGATGAGCAGTTCTTC. Encoded protein: CASSHVTTSGSSDEQFF.

A remark on this clonotype: A much larger clone lies a single base off, so this may be a read error. Since it is a stray read in a library aimed at alpha chains, this beta chain has a size that is not meaningful. The rearrangement joins TRBV15 to TRBJ2-3; 9 bases are shared with TRBD2. The CDR3 runs 17 residues. In germline, CDR1 is LNHNV, CDR2 YYDKDF (reference sequence). CDR3 in DNA: TGTGACACCAGCAGAGGCCTAGCGGGGACCTGGGGGGATACGCAGTATTTT. It yields the protein CDTSRGLAGTWGDTQYF.

This clonotype is medium-sized. The library was prepared for alpha chains; this beta chain is a stray read, so its frequency means little. V usage is TRBV6-5 and J usage is TRBJ2-3, with 10 bases aligning to TRBD1. Looked up from germline, CDR1 is MNHEY and CDR2 is SVGAGI. The CDR3 consists of 14 residues. V shed 1 base, J shed 6 bases, and the junction held 1 base outside the gene matches. The chain's CDR3 is CASSYLGQGDTQYF. DNA of the CDR3: TGTGCCAGCAGTTACTTGGGACAGGGGGATACGCAGTATTTT.

By sample share, this clonotype is medium-sized. A library made for alpha chains picked up this beta chain off target, so its size means little. CDR3 in DNA: TGTGCCAGCAGCTTAGACGCGATCTATGGCTACACCTTC. Encoded protein: CASSLDAIYGYTF. V usage is TRBV7-6 and J usage is TRBJ1-2; D gene unclear. CDR3 length: 13 amino acids. Deletions cut 1 base from V and 4 bases from J, with 7 bases between. CDR1 and CDR2 (germline): SGHVS, FNYEAQ.

This clonotype is deemed medium-sized. For a library built for alpha chains, this beta chain is a stray read; little rests on its size. The CDR3 coding sequence is TGTGCCAGCAGTTTCCCCGGGGGTCTGCCAGCGGAGCAGTACTTC. Protein product: CASSFPGGLPAEQYF. The V gene is TRBV6-5, the J gene TRBJ2-7, with D perhaps matching TRBD2 (6 bases). The length of the CDR3 is 15 residues. Germline V gives CDR1 MNHEY, CDR2 SVGAGI. The V end lost 4 bases, the J end lost 7 bases, and 20 bases lay between the germline ends.

Many counts were recorded for this clonotype. The library was built for alpha chains, so this beta chain is an off-target read and its size means little. J is TRBJ2-3 and V is TRBV24-1; D is ambiguous. The CDR3 loop spans 11 amino acids. Germline V lookup: CDR1 KGHDR, CDR2 SFDVKD. V lost 1 base, J lost 7 bases, and 2 bases lay in between. The CDR3: CATSDFYTQYF. CDR3 DNA sequence: TGTGCCACCAGTGATTTCTATACGCAGTATTTT.

This clonotype showed up many times. The size of this beta chain means little, since it is a stray read in a library made for alpha chains. The rearrangement uses TRBV5-4 and TRBJ2-1, with 13 bases that match TRBD2. The germline gives CDR1 SGHNT, CDR2 YYREEE (reference sequence). This CDR3 has 18 amino acids. V lost 1 base, J lost 0 bases, and 4 bases stayed unmatched. The CDR3 sequence is CASSLRTSGRASYNEQFF. CDR3 bases: TGTGCCAGCAGCTTGAGGACTAGCGGGAGAGCCTCCTACAATGAGCAGTTCTTC.

This clonotype was recorded at least ten times. The library was designed around alpha chains, so this beta chain is a stray read whose abundance carries little weight. The chain uses TRBV20-1 and TRBJ2-4; D not resolved. Trimming shortened V by 7 bases and J by 1 base, and 8 bases separated the two germline ends. CDR1 DFQATT and CDR2 SNEGSKA come from the germline V gene (reference sequence). CDR3 length: 12 amino acids. CDR3 residues: CSVKLAKNIQYF. The CDR3, as DNA: TGCAGTGTCAAATTGGCCAAAAACATTCAGTACTTC.